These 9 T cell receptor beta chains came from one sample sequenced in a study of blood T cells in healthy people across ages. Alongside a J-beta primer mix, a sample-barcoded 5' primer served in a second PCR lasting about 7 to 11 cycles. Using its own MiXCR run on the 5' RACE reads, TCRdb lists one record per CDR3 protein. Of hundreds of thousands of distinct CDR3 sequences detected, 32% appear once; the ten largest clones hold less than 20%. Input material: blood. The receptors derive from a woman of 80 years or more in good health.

CDR3 nucleotides: TGTGCCAGCAGTTACTCGGGGAGAACAAACAATGAGCAGTTCTTC. This gives the protein CASSYSGRTNNEQFF. The chain is built from TRBV6-2 or TRBV6-3 and TRBJ2-1; TRBD2 is a possible D gene (5 bases). This CDR3 is built from 15 residues. In germline, CDR1 is MNHEY, CDR2 SVGEGT. V was pared by 0 bases and J by 5 bases, with 11 bases between.

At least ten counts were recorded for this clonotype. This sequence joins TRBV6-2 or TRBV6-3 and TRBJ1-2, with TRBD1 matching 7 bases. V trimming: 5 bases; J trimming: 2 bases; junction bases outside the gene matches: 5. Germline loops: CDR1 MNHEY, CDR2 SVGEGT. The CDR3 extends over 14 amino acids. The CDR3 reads CASSRQGQNYGYTF. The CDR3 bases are TGTGCCAGCAGTCGACAGGGTCAAAACTATGGCTACACCTTC.

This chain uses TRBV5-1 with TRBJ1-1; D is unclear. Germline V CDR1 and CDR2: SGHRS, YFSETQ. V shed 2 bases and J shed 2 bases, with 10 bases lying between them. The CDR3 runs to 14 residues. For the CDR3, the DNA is TGCGCCAGCAGCTTTTCAGACGCCAACACTGAAGCTTTCTTT. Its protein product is CASSFSDANTEAFF. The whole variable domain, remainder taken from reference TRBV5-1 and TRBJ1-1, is KAGVTQTPRYLIKTRGQQVTLSCSPISGHRSVSWYQQTPGQGLQFLFEYFSETQRNKGNFPGRFSGRQFSNSRSEMNVSTLELGDSALYLCASSFSDANTEAFFGQGTRLTVV.

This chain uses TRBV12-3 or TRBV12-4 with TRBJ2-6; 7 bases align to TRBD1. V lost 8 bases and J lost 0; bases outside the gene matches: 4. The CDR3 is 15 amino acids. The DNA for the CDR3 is TGTGCCAGCCGGTACAGGGGCTCTGGGGCCAACGTCCTGACTTTC. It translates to CASRYRGSGANVLTF.

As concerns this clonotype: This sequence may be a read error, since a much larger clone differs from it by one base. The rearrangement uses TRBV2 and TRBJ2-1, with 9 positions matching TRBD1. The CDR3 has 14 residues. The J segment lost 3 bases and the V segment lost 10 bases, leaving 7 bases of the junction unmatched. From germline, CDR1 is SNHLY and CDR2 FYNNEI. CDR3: CANKRTGVYNEQFF. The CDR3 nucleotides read TGTGCCAACAAGAGGACAGGGGTCTACAATGAGCAGTTCTTC.

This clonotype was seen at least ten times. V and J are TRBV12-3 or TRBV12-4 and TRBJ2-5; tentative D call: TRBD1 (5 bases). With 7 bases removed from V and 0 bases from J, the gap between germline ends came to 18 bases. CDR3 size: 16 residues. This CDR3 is CASIFGSYRNQETQYF. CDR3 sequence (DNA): TGTGCCAGCATCTTCGGTTCATACAGGAACCAAGAGACCCAGTACTTC.

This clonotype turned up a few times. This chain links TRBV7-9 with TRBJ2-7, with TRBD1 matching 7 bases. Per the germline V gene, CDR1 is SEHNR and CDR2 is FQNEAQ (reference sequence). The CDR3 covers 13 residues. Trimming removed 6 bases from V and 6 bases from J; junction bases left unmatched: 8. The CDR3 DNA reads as TGTGCCAGCAGAGAGACAGGGTTGGGCGAGCAGTACTTC. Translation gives CASRETGLGEQYF.

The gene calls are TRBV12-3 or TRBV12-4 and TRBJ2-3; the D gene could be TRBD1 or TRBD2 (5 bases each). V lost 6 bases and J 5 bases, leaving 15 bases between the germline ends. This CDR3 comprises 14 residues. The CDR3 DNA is TGTGCCAGCAGGAGAAGAGAGGGGCGAGATACGCAGTATTTT. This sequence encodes CASRRREGRDTQYF.

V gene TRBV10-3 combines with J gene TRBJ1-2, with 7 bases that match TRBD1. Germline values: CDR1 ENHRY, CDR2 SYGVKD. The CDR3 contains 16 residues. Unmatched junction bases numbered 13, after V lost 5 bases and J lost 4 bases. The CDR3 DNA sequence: TGTGCCATCAGTTCTGGAGGGACAGCCGCTGGCTATGGCTACACCTTC. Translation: CAISSGGTAAGYGYTF.